Sequencing of this T cell receptor beta chain was carried out in a study of shared clonotypes between healthy human individuals. Whole-study context: The study drew on a couple of women and a few men aged 18 to 49 as donors.

General observations from the study: Rarefaction indicated that sorted-subset sequencing remained incomplete although depth was large. Sharing across four donors was highest in naive CD4 (roughly 5%) and lowest in memory CD8 (around 0.4%).

On sorted subsets, replicate PCRs used 200 to 250 ng DNA, or 27,000 or so T cell genomes. Method: immunoSEQ multiplex PCR; TCRdb's copy keeps in-frame clones and lacks some. Found here are roughly 2.5 million clones, around 94% of them singletons; the top ten hold around 0.14%. The table lists this clone with a count of one. Its antigen is still unknown. The sample consisted of naive CD4+ T cells sorted from blood. Regarding subset: CD45RA+ positively selected. This receptor was obtained from a man aged 18 to 29 in good health.

CDR3 sequence: CASSRGQDNSPLHF. In nucleotides, the CDR3 is TGTGCCAGCAGCCGCGGACAGGATAATTCACCCCTCCACTTT. The chain couples TRBV5-4 to TRBJ1-6; TRBD1 matches at 7 bases. V lost 4 bases to trimming and J lost 5 bases; unmatched junction nucleotides: 3. The CDR3 has 14 amino acids. Germline assignment: CDR1 SGHNT and CDR2 YYREEE (reference sequence). The full variable domain, in which reference TRBV5-4 and TRBJ1-6 provide the parts outside the CDR3, is ETGVTQSPTHLIKTRGQQVTLRCSSQSGHNTVSWYQQALGQGPQFIFQYYREEENGRGNFPPRFSGLQFPNYSSELNVNALELDDSALYLCASSRGQDNSPLHFGNGTRLTVT.